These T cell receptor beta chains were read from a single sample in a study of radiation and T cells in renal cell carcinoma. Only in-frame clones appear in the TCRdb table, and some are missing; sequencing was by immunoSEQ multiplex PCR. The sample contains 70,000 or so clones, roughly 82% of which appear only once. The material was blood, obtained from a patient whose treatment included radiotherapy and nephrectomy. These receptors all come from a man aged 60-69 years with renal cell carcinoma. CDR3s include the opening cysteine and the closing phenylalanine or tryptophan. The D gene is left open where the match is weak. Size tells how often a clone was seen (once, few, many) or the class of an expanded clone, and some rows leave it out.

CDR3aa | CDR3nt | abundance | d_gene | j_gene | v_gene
CASSLRREGINEQFF | TGTGCCAGCAGCTTAAGACGGGAGGGCATCAATGAGCAGTTCTTC | few | TRBD2 | TRBJ2-1 | TRBV11-3
CASSLFSLRQGQLYEQYF | TGTGCCAGCAGTTTATTCTCCTTACGACAGGGCCAGCTGTACGAGCAGTACTTC | . | TRBD1 | TRBJ2-7 | TRBV27
CASSQSFTPNEQFF | TGTGCCAGCAGCCAGAGTTTTACTCCCAATGAGCAGTTCTTC | . | . | TRBJ2-1 | TRBV9
CASSPGPGLYEQYF | TGCGCCAGCAGCCCCGGGCCCGGCCTCTACGAGCAGTACTTC | . | . | TRBJ2-7 | TRBV4-1
CASRSIAGGETYNEQFF | TGTGCCAGCAGATCAATAGCGGGAGGGGAAACCTACAATGAGCAGTTCTTC | . | TRBD2 | TRBJ2-1 | TRBV7-2
CASSPTTSGWEQYF | TGTGCCAGCAGCCCCACGACTAGCGGCTGGGAGCAGTACTTC | . | TRBD2 | TRBJ2-7 | TRBV9
CASSFRGREQFF | TGTGCCAGCAGCTTCCGCGGGAGGGAGCAGTTCTTC | . | TRBD2 | TRBJ2-1 | TRBV7-3
CASSEGGGVQNEQYF | TGTGCCAGCAGTGAAGGAGGAGGGGTTCAGAACGAGCAGTACTTC | . | . | TRBJ2-7 | TRBV6-1
CASSPGTGYDEQYF | TGTGCCAGCAGCCCCGGGACAGGGTACGACGAGCAGTACTTC | . | TRBD1 | TRBJ2-7 | TRBV11-2
CASSLGRDTEAFF | TGTGCCAGCAGCTTAGGCCGGGACACTGAAGCTTTCTTT | . | . | TRBJ1-1 | TRBV13
CASSITSGYTDTQYF | TGTGCCAGCTCAATTACTAGCGGATACACAGATACGCAGTATTTT | . | TRBD2 | TRBJ2-3 | TRBV18
CANRGGDADTQYF | TGTGCCAACAGGGGAGGTGATGCAGATACGCAGTATTTT | once | . | TRBJ2-3 | TRBV2
CASSYGFSASVPEQFF | TGTGCCAGCAGTTACGGGTTTAGTGCTAGCGTACCTGAGCAGTTCTTC | . | . | TRBJ2-1 | TRBV6-5
CASSEPLTAGYTF | TGTGCCAGCAGTGAACCCTTAACGGCTGGCTACACCTTC | . | . | TRBJ1-2 | TRBV2
CASSPVSSGPGSYNEQFF | TGTGCCAGCAGCCCAGTTTCTAGCGGGCCAGGCTCCTACAATGAGCAGTTCTTC | . | TRBD2 | TRBJ2-1 | TRBV7-9
CASSQDLGYSGNTIYF | TGCGCCAGCAGCCAAGATCTAGGCTACTCTGGAAACACCATATATTTT | once | . | TRBJ1-3 | TRBV4-1
CASSGGPSYEQYF | TGCGCCAGCAGCGGAGGGCCCAGCTACGAGCAGTACTTC | . | . | TRBJ2-7 | TRBV10-1
CASSISWQETQYF | TGTGCCAGTAGTATAAGCTGGCAAGAGACCCAGTACTTC | . | . | TRBJ2-5 | TRBV19
CASSLGGGAAYNEQFF | TGCGCCAGCAGCTTAGGCGGGGGGGCGGCCTACAATGAGCAGTTCTTC | . | TRBD2 | TRBJ2-1 | TRBV5-1
CASSLGQEHGYTF | TGTGCCAGCAGCTTGGGCCAGGAGCATGGCTACACCTTC | . | . | TRBJ1-2 | TRBV5-6
CASSQAWDKAWTSGSYEQYF | TGCGCCAGCAGCCAAGCATGGGACAAAGCGTGGACTAGCGGATCTTACGAGCAGTACTTC | . | TRBD2 | TRBJ2-7 | TRBV4-1
CSVEDLGDGANVLTF | TGCAGCGTTGAAGATCTTGGGGATGGGGCCAACGTCCTGACTTTC | . | . | TRBJ2-6 | TRBV29-1
CASSEEPWPYEQYF | TGTGCCAGCAGTGAGGAGCCCTGGCCCTACGAGCAGTACTTC | . | . | TRBJ2-7 | TRBV2
CASSLTFLSGVAQFF | TGTGCCAGCAGCTTAACGTTTCTTTCGGGGGTGGCGCAGTTCTTC | once | . | TRBJ2-1 | TRBV7-8
CASSQNRYEQYF | TGTGCCAGCAGCCAAAATCGCTACGAGCAGTACTTC | few | . | TRBJ2-7 | TRBV4-2
CASSEQGNEQFF | TGCGCCAGCAGCGAGCAGGGCAATGAGCAGTTCTTC | once | . | TRBJ2-1 | TRBV5-1
CASRGPGANVLTF | TGTGCCAGCAGAGGGCCTGGGGCCAACGTCCTGACTTTC | . | . | TRBJ2-6 | TRBV6-1
CASSYFPGQNLGGYTF | TGTGCCAGCAGTTACTTTCCGGGACAGAACTTAGGAGGCTACACCTTC | once | TRBD1 | TRBJ1-2 | TRBV6-5
CASSYLSTDTQYF | TGTGCCAGTAGCTACCTTAGCACAGATACGCAGTATTTT | . | . | TRBJ2-3 | TRBV19